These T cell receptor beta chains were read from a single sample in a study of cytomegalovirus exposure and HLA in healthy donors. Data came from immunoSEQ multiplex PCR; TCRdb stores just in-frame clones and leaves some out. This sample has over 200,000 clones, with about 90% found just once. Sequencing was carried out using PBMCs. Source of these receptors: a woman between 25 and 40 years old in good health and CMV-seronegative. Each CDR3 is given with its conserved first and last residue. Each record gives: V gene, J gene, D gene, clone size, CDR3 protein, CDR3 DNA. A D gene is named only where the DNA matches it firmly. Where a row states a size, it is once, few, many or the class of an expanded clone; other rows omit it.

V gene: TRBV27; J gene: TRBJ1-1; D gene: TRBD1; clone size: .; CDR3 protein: CASSRQGGSEAFF; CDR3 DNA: TGTGCCAGCAGTCGACAGGGGGGCTCTGAAGCTTTCTTT
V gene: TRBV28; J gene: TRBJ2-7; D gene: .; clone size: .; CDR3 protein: CASTQRWAPGGFDSEQYF; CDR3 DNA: TGTGCCAGCACCCAGAGGTGGGCTCCAGGAGGGTTCGACTCCGAGCAGTACTTC
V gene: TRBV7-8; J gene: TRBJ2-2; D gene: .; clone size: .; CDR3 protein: CASSSRTGNTGELFF; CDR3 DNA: TGTGCCAGCAGCTCGCGGACGGGAAACACCGGGGAGCTGTTTTTT
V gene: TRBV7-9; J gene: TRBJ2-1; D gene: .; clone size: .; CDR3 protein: CASFDFGGIYNEQFF; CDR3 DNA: TGTGCCAGCTTTGACTTTGGCGGGATCTACAATGAGCAGTTCTTC
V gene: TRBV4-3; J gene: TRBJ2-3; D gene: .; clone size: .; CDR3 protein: CASSQDREWADTQYF; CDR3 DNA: TGCGCCAGCAGCCAAGATCGGGAGTGGGCAGATACGCAGTATTTT
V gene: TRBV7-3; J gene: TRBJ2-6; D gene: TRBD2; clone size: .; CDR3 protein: CASSLTGEGRFSGANVLTF; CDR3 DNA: TGTGCCAGCAGCTTAACGGGGGAGGGTAGGTTCTCTGGGGCCAACGTCCTGACTTTC
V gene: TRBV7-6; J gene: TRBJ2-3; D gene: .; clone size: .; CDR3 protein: CASSLDISSTDTQYF; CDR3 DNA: TGTGCCAGCAGCCTCGACATATCTAGCACAGATACGCAGTATTTT
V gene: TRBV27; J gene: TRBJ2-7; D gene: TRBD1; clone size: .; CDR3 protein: CASSITHRGYNEQYF; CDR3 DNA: TGTGCCAGCAGTATTACCCACAGGGGATACAACGAGCAGTACTTC
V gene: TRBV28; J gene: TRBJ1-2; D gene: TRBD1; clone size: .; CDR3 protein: CASSRLQGDYGYTF; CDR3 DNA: TGTGCCAGCAGCCGACTCCAGGGGGACTATGGCTACACCTTC
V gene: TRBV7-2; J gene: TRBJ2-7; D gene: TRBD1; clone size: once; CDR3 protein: CASSLGTGSYEQYF; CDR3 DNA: TGTGCCAGCAGCTTAGGGACAGGGTCCTACGAGCAGTACTTC
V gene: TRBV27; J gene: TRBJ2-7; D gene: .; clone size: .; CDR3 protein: CASRMGGPLHLKYEQYF; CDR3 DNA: TGTGCCAGCCGTATGGGGGGGCCACTCCACCTTAAGTACGAGCAGTACTTC
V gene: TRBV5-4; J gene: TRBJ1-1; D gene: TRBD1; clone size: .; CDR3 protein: CASSHDRGSTEAFF; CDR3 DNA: TGTGCCAGCAGCCACGACAGGGGTTCGACTGAAGCTTTCTTT
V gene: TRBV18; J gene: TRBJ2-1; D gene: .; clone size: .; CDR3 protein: CASRAGNEQFF; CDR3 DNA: TGTGCCAGCAGGGCAGGGAACGAGCAGTTCTTC
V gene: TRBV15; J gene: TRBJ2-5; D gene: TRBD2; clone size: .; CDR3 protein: CATSPGLAGGFGETQYF; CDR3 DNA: TGTGCCACCAGCCCCGGACTAGCGGGAGGTTTTGGAGAGACCCAGTACTTC
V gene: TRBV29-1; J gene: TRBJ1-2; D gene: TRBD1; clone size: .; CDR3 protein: CSVLTGEGYGYTF; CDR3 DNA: TGCAGCGTTCTGACAGGGGAGGGTTATGGCTACACCTTC
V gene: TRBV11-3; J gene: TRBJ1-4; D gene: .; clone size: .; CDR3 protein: CASSLMTATNEKLFF; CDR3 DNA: TGTGCCAGCAGCTTAATGACAGCAACTAATGAAAAACTGTTTTTT
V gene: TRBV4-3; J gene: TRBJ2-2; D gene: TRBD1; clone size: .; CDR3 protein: CASSPYRGDNTGELFF; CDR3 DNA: TGCGCCAGCAGCCCCTACAGGGGGGATAACACCGGGGAGCTGTTTTTT
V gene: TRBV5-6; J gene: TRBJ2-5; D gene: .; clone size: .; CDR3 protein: CASIGVGGETQYF; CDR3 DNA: TGTGCCAGCATCGGTGTTGGGGGAGAGACCCAGTACTTC
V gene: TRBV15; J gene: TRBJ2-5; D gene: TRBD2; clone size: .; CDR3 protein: CATNAGGSGETQYF; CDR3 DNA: TGTGCCACCAACGCCGGGGGGTCGGGAGAGACCCAGTACTTC
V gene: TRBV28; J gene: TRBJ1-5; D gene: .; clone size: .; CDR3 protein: CASSSPLGISNQPQHF; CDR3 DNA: TGTGCCAGCAGTTCCCCCTTAGGGATAAGCAATCAGCCCCAGCATTTT
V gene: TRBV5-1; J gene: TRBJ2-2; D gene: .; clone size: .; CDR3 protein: CASSLNPGSGELFF; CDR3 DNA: TGCGCCAGCAGCTTGAACCCAGGGTCCGGGGAGCTGTTTTTT
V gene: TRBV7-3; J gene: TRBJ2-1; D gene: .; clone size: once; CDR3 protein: CASSFTGALNEQFF; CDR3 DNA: TGTGCCAGCAGCTTCACGGGTGCACTTAATGAGCAGTTCTTC
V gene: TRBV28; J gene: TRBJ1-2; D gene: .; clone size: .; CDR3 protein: CASSQFSGGRSF; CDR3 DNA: TGTGCCAGCAGCCAATTCTCTGGGGGGCGATCCTTC
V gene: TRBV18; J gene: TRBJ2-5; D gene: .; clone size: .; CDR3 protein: CASSSGRNKETQYF; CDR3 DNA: TGTGCCAGCTCATCGGGACGGAATAAAGAGACCCAGTACTTC
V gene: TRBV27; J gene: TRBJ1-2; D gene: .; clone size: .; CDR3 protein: CASSFGRAGIYGYTF; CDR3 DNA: TGTGCCAGCAGTTTTGGTCGCGCAGGAATCTATGGCTACACCTTC
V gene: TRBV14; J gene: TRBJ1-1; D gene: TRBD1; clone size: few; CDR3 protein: CASSQTTGPNTEAFF; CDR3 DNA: TGTGCCAGCAGCCAGACGACAGGGCCGAACACTGAAGCTTTCTTT
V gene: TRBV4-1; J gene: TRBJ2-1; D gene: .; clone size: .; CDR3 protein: CASSQDPSHPRNEQFF; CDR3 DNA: TGCGCCAGCAGCCAAGATCCCAGTCACCCGCGGAATGAGCAGTTCTTC
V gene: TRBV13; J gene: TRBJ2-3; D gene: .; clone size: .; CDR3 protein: CASSFSRTQYF; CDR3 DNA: TGTGCCAGCAGCTTCTCACGTACGCAGTATTTT
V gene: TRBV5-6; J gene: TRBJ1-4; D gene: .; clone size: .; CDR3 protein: CASSIYGPTGDEKLFF; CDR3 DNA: TGTGCCAGCAGCATCTACGGGCCTACGGGGGATGAAAAACTGTTTTTT
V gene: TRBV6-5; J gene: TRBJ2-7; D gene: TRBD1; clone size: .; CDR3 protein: CASSYSLGTGYEQYF; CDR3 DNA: TGTGCCAGCAGTTACTCGTTGGGGACAGGATACGAGCAGTACTTC
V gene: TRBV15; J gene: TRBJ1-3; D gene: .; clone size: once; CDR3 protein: CATSPQVTSGNTIYF; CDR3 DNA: TGTGCCACCAGCCCTCAGGTCACCTCTGGAAACACCATATATTTT
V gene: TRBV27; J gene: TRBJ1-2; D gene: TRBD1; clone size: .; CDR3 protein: CASSDVTGGSNGYTF; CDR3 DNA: TGTGCCAGCAGTGACGTTACAGGGGGCTCGAATGGCTACACCTTC
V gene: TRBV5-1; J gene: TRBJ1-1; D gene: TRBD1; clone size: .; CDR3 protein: CASSLDPTGGNTEAFF; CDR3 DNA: TGCGCCAGCAGCTTGGATCCGACAGGGGGGAACACTGAAGCTTTCTTT
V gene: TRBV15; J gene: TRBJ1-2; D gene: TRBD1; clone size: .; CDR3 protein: CATSRGQGTNYGYTF; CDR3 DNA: TGTGCCACCAGCAGAGGACAGGGAACTAACTATGGCTACACCTTC
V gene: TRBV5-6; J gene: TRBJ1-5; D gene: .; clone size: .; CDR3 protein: CASSLGRNNQPQHF; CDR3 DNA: TGTGCCAGCAGCTTGGGCAGGAACAATCAGCCCCAGCATTTT
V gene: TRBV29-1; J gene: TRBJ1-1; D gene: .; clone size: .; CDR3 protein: CSVQTSPAEAFF; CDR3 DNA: TGCAGCGTTCAGACCTCCCCAGCTGAAGCTTTCTTT
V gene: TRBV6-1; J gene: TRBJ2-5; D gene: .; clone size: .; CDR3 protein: CASFFPGRETQYF; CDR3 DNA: TGTGCCAGCTTTTTCCCAGGCCGAGAGACCCAGTACTTC
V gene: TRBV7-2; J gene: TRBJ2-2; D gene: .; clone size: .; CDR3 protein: CASSPGTLKTGELFF; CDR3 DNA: TGTGCCAGCAGCCCAGGGACTCTCAAGACCGGGGAGCTGTTTTTT
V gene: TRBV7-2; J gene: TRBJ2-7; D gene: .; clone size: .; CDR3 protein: CASSLTGPSSYEQYF; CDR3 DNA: TGTGCCAGCAGCTTAACGGGACCCAGCTCCTACGAGCAGTACTTC
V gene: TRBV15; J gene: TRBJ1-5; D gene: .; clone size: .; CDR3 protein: CATTNYGGNQPQHF; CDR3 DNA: TGTGCCACCACTAACTACGGGGGGAATCAGCCCCAGCATTTT
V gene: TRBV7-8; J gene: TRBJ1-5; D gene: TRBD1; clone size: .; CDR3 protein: CASSKHRGANQPQHF; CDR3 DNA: TGTGCCAGCAGCAAACACAGGGGGGCTAATCAGCCCCAGCATTTT
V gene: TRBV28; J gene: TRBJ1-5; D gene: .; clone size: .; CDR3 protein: CASSRTATYSNQPQHF; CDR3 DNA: TGTGCCAGCAGCCGGACAGCGACTTATAGCAATCAGCCCCAGCATTTT
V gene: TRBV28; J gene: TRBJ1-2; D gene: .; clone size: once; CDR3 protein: CATGPVVPVGYGYTF; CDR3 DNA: TGTGCCACCGGCCCGGTGGTCCCAGTTGGCTATGGCTACACCTTC
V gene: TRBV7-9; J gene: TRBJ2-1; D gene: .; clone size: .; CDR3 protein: CASSSKVNKGNEQFF; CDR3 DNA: TGTGCCAGCAGCTCGAAAGTCAATAAGGGGAATGAGCAGTTCTTC
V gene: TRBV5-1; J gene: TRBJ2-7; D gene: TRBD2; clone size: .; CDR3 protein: CASSPGLAGGAGQYF; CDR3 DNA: TGCGCCAGCAGCCCCGGACTAGCGGGGGGGGCCGGGCAGTACTTC